Sequencing of this T cell receptor beta chain was carried out in a study of blood T cell repertoires in COVID-19. Study-wide context: Whether acute or convalescent, the COVID-19 samples came from the United States, Italy and Spain. The analysed material was cDNA or gDNA that came from T cells, B-cell-depleted T cells, or PBMCs.

In the original workflow: Nucleated cell counts were estimated from reference gene primer amplification. Sequencing was performed with immunoSEQ multiplex PCR; in TCRdb, only in-frame clones are kept and a portion is missing. Clonal size and the V and J genes are those of that table, whereas D and trimming came from the DNA. The table includes under 150,000 clones, about 90% detected once. Germline V gives CDR1 SGHTA, CDR2 FQGNSA. Losses at the gene ends were 2 bases for V and 8 bases for J; bases not matched to a gene: 6. This CDR3 contains 14 residues. Sequenced: peripheral blood. The V and J genes are TRBV7-2 and TRBJ2-1; 7 bases fit TRBD1. This receptor was obtained from a woman in her fifties or sixties with acute or convalescent COVID-19. The CDR3 here is CASSLRHRGDEQFF. DNA of the CDR3: TGTGCCAGCAGCTTAAGGCACAGGGGCGATGAGCAGTTCTTC.